This passage covers 21 T cell receptor beta chains from one sample sequenced in a study of shared clonotypes between healthy human individuals. Some clones are missing from TCRdb's copy, which holds only in-frame ones; the method was immunoSEQ multiplex PCR. The repertoire holds around 700,000 clones, with about 78% as singletons. Sequences were obtained from memory CD4+ T cells sorted from blood. Indicated subset: CD45RA-negative fraction. These receptors were taken from a woman in her 30s in good health.

This chain uses TRBV7-9 with TRBJ2-5; possible D gene TRBD2, 6 bases. V lost 5 bases to trimming and J lost 1 base, with 17 bases between them. Looked up from germline, CDR1 is SEHNR and CDR2 is FQNEAQ (reference sequence). This CDR3 has 16 amino acids. CDR3 loop: CASSGREWIPQETQYF. CDR3 DNA: TGTGCCAGCAGCGGACGGGAGTGGATCCCCCAAGAGACCCAGTACTTC.

The chain uses TRBV6-5 and TRBJ2-7; TRBD2 matches 10 bases. With 2 bases clipped from V and 3 bases from J, the junction kept 7 bases outside the gene matches. The CDR3 loop spans 16 amino acids. The germline CDR1 and CDR2 sequences are MNHEY and SVGAGI. The CDR3 nucleotides read TGTGCCAGCAGTTACCACGCGGCTAGCGGGAGCTACGAGCAGTACTTC. Amino acids: CASSYHAASGSYEQYF.

In the case of this clone: Additional DNA sequences in this sample encode the identical CDR3. This chain links TRBV7-9 with TRBJ1-3, with TRBD1 as a possible D gene (5 bases). V lost 6 bases, J lost 0 bases, and 12 bases lay in between. This CDR3 has 15 amino acids. Germline loops: CDR1 SEHNR, CDR2 FQNEAQ (reference sequence). This CDR3 is CASSLDSYSGNTIYF. In DNA, the CDR3 is TGTGCCAGCAGTCTCGACAGTTACTCTGGAAACACCATATATTTT.

This clone was picked up a small number of times. The chain combines TRBV29-1 with TRBJ1-4, with no clear D. Germline V gives CDR1 SQVTM, CDR2 ANQGSEA. This CDR3 region has 13 residues. V lost 4 bases to trimming and J lost 5 bases, with 11 bases between them. The CDR3 protein is CSVGTAQNEKLFF. The CDR3 nucleotides read TGCAGCGTTGGGACGGCACAAAATGAAAAACTGTTTTTT.

V and J are TRBV10-2 and TRBJ2-7; the D gene is possibly TRBD2 (5 bases). This CDR3 comprises 13 residues. V gave up 3 bases and J gave up 6 bases, with 12 bases separating them. Germline CDR1 is WSHSY and CDR2 is SAAADI. The DNA of the CDR3 is TGCGCCAGCAGTGAAGCGGTAAGGAGCGAGCAGTACTTC. Translated, it gives CASSEAVRSEQYF.

The chain recombines TRBV7-9 with TRBJ1-1, with TRBD1 matching over 9 bases. J was trimmed by 3 bases and V by 5 bases; bases with no gene match: 4. CDR1 is SEHNR, CDR2 FQNEAQ, per germline (reference sequence). CDR3 length equals 14 residues. CDR3 region: CASSPWDRDTEAFF. The CDR3, as DNA: TGTGCCAGCAGCCCCTGGGACAGGGACACTGAAGCTTTCTTT.

This sequence joins TRBV28 and TRBJ1-5; D might be TRBD1 (5 bases). CDR3 length: 13 residues. Germline V CDR1 and CDR2: MDHEN, SYDVKM. The V and J ends lost 5 bases and 9 bases respectively, with 14 bases between them. CDR3 coding DNA: TGTGCCAGCAGTACCGGGACCGCGGGGCCCCAGCATTTT. As protein: CASSTGTAGPQHF.

The V gene is TRBV5-4, the J gene TRBJ2-5; D is unresolved. Germline CDR1 and CDR2: SGHNT and YYREEE (reference sequence). CDR3 length: 12 residues. Trimming took 0 bases from V and 2 from J, leaving 2 bases between them. CDR3 sequence reads: CASSLAQETQYF. CDR3 nucleotides: TGTGCCAGCAGCTTGGCACAAGAGACCCAGTACTTC.

The chain couples TRBV28 to TRBJ1-2; 7 nucleotides match TRBD1. Trimming took 3 bases from V and 4 from J; bases not matched to a gene: 8. CDR1 and CDR2 (germline): MDHEN, SYDVKM. CDR3 length: 15 residues. The CDR3 DNA reads as TGTGCCAGCAGTTTGGGGACAGCCAGTTTCTATGGCTACACCTTC. This sequence encodes CASSLGTASFYGYTF.

The chain uses TRBV6-6 and TRBJ2-2; TRBD1 aligns across 8 bases. Germline V lookup: CDR1 MNHNY, CDR2 SVGAGI (reference sequence). The CDR3 is made up of 16 amino acids. V shed 5 bases, J shed 0 bases, and the junction held 5 bases outside the gene matches. The CDR3 region has the DNA TGTGCCAGCAGTACGACAGGGGTTGCGAACACCGGGGAGCTGTTTTTT. It yields the protein CASSTTGVANTGELFF.

The chain links TRBV5-6 to TRBJ2-1; 7 bases map to TRBD1. With 3 bases clipped from V and 2 bases from J, the junction kept 5 bases outside the gene matches. This CDR3 comprises 15 residues. The germline V gene encodes CDR1 SGHDT and CDR2 YYEEEE. Here the CDR3 reads CASSYGQVTYNEQFF. CDR3 in DNA: TGTGCCAGCAGCTACGGACAGGTAACCTACAATGAGCAGTTCTTC. The variable domain in full, completed from reference TRBV5-6 and TRBJ2-1, reads DAGVTQSPTHLIKTRGQQVTLRCSPKSGHDTVSWYQQALGQGPQFIFQYYEEEERQRGNFPDRFSGHQFPNYSSELNVNALLLGDSALYLCASSYGQVTYNEQFFGPGTRLTVL.

In the case of this clone: An end of the junction differs from the germline gene, which may be a read error. The sample contains more than one DNA sequence encoding this CDR3. This chain links TRBV27 with TRBJ2-5, with D perhaps matching TRBD2 (6 bases). This CDR3 has 13 residues. The germline gives CDR1 MNHEY, CDR2 SMNVEV (reference sequence). This CDR3 reads CASSLSGEETQYF. In nucleotides, the CDR3 is TGTGCCAGCAGTCTATCGGGAGAGGAGACCCAGTACTTC.

Only one count was recorded for this clone. The chain employs TRBV5-1 and TRBJ2-7, with D unresolved. The CDR3 has 14 residues. The V end was cut by 1 base, the J end by 6 bases, with 14 bases between. Germline V gene sequence: CDR1 SGHRS, CDR2 YFSETQ. The CDR3 DNA reads as TGCGCCAGCAGCTTGCCCAGCGCAACCCCCGAGCAGTACTTC. Protein: CASSLPSATPEQYF. Full variable domain (rest looked up from reference TRBV5-1 and TRBJ2-7): KAGVTQTPRYLIKTRGQQVTLSCSPISGHRSVSWYQQTPGQGLQFLFEYFSETQRNKGNFPGRFSGRQFSNSRSEMNVSTLELGDSALYLCASSLPSATPEQYFGPGTRLTVT.

The chain couples TRBV10-2 to TRBJ2-5; 14 bases agree with TRBD2. Germline lookup yields CDR1 WSHSY and CDR2 SAAADI. J lost 5 bases, V lost 6 bases, and 8 bases had no gene match. The CDR3 loop spans 16 amino acids. The CDR3 spells CASRGGLAGETETQYF. CDR3 coding DNA: TGCGCCAGCAGGGGGGGACTAGCGGGAGAGACGGAGACCCAGTACTTC.

This chain connects TRBV30 to TRBJ2-7; TRBD1 aligns across 8 bases. Looked up from germline, CDR1 is GTSNPN and CDR2 is SVGIG (reference sequence). After removal of 8 bases from V and 6 bases from J, the junction contained 9 bases not matched to a gene. The CDR3 extends over 12 amino acids. CDR3 in DNA: TGTGCCCTTGGACAGGGTAACTTCGAGCAGTACTTC. Translation: CALGQGNFEQYF.

The chain is built from TRBV10-1 and TRBJ1-1, with D tentatively TRBD1 (5 bases). Trimming stripped 2 bases from V and 5 bases from J, with 12 bases between. The CDR3 runs to 14 residues. From germline, CDR1 is WNHNN and CDR2 SYGVQD (reference sequence). DNA for the CDR3: TGCGCCAGCAGTGAGCAGGGTTCGGGGACTGAAGCTTTCTTT. Translating it yields CASSEQGSGTEAFF.

This chain uses TRBV7-9 with TRBJ2-7; 10 positions match TRBD2. The CDR3 totals 15 residues. With V trimmed by 2 bases and J by 4 bases, 5 bases remained unmatched. CDR1 is SEHNR, CDR2 FQNEAQ, per germline (reference sequence). CDR3 amino acids: CASSLTSGTLYEQYF. DNA of the CDR3: TGTGCCAGCAGCTTAACTAGCGGGACCCTTTACGAGCAGTACTTC. Variable domain in full (rest from reference TRBV7-9 and TRBJ2-7): DTGVSQNPRHKITKRGQNVTFRCDPISEHNRLYWYRQTLGQGPEFLTYFQNEAQLEKSRLLSDRFSAERPKGSFSTLEIQRTEQGDSAMYLCASSLTSGTLYEQYFGPGTRLTVT.

The rearrangement uses TRBV19 and TRBJ1-1; a weak D match, TRBD1 (5 bases). Germline values: CDR1 LNHDA, CDR2 SQIVND (reference sequence). The V end was cut by 0 bases, the J end by 3 bases, with 11 bases between. The CDR3 runs 15 residues. CDR3 DNA sequence: TGTGCCAGTAGTATAGATCGGGGGGAGGACACTGAAGCTTTCTTT. Translated, it gives CASSIDRGEDTEAFF. Together with reference TRBV19 and TRBJ1-1, the CDR3 gives the full variable domain: DGGITQSPKYLFRKEGQNVTLSCEQNLNHDAMYWYRQDPGQGLRLIYYSQIVNDFQKGDIAEGYSVSREKKESFPLTVTSAQKNPTAFYLCASSIDRGEDTEAFFGQGTRLTVV.

CDR3: CASSIMGSGQPQHF. CDR3 sequence (DNA): TGTGCCAGTAGTATTATGGGATCTGGTCAGCCCCAGCATTTT. This chain uses TRBV19 with TRBJ1-5; D unresolved. V lost 3 bases and J 6 bases, leaving 12 bases between the germline ends. Germline CDR1 LNHDA, CDR2 SQIVND (reference sequence). The CDR3 spans 14 residues.

The CDR3 protein is CASSLSSLRGRYSGANVLTF. In DNA form, the CDR3 reads TGTGCCAGCAGTTTATCCAGCCTCAGGGGGCGATACTCTGGGGCCAACGTCCTGACTTTC. The chain carries TRBV27 and TRBJ2-6, with 8 bases fitting TRBD1. With V trimmed by 0 bases and J by 0 bases, 10 bases remained unmatched. The CDR3 contains 20 residues. Germline loops: CDR1 MNHEY, CDR2 SMNVEV (reference sequence).

A remark on this clone: Within the sample, other DNA sequences also encode this same CDR3. This chain uses TRBV5-1 with TRBJ2-1; TRBD1 might be the D (6 bases). V was clipped by 4 bases and J by 0 bases, with 11 bases between them. The CDR3 sequence is 15 residues long. From germline, CDR1 is SGHRS and CDR2 YFSETQ. CDR3 loop: CASSQDSHSYNEQFF. The CDR3 DNA reads as TGCGCCAGCAGCCAGGACAGTCACTCCTACAATGAGCAGTTCTTC.